A single sample is the source of the 14 T cell receptor beta chains below, sequenced in a study of CD8 T cells in ankylosing spondylitis. Study-wide points: A motif in TCR beta, a set of several highly homologous variants, appeared characteristic of ankylosing spondylitis blood.

Via MiXCR, TCRdb re-called the 5' RACE reads, giving one row per CDR3 protein. Here the sample spans some 800,000 distinct CDR3 sequences, about 10% being singletons. The antigens of these receptors remain unknown. Material: blood, either unsorted or a sorted T cell fraction (not recorded which). Source of these receptors: a male donor with ankylosing spondylitis.

There are a few counts of this clonotype. V is TRBV20-1 and J is TRBJ2-5, with D uncertain. This CDR3 spans 10 amino acids. The V end lost 6 bases, the J end lost 5 bases, and 7 bases lay between the germline ends. Germline V CDR1 and CDR2: DFQATT, SNEGSKA (reference sequence). CDR3 residues: CSAHRETQYF. The DNA for the CDR3 is TGCAGTGCCCACCGGGAGACCCAGTACTTC.

This chain links TRBV20-1 with TRBJ2-4; 10 bases are shared with TRBD2. V dropped 1 base and J dropped 8; count of bases not matched to a gene: 5. In germline, CDR1 is DFQATT, CDR2 SNEGSKA (reference sequence). The CDR3 runs to 14 residues. The CDR3 loop is CSARGGTSVHIQYF. CDR3 bases: TGCAGTGCTAGAGGTGGGACTAGCGTGCACATTCAGTACTTC.

This clonotype was picked up a small number of times. The rearrangement joins TRBV4-3 to TRBJ2-7, with D perhaps TRBD2 (6 bases). The CDR3 sequence is 15 residues long. V lost 1 base, J lost 2 bases, and 12 bases lay in between. Germline-derived CDR1 and CDR2 are LGHNA and YSLEER. CDR3 sequence (DNA): TGCGCCAGCAGCCAAGTTCAGGGACTGACCTACGAGCAGTACTTC. Protein product: CASSQVQGLTYEQYF.

This chain joins TRBV20-1 and TRBJ2-5, with 9 bases that match TRBD1. The CDR3 consists of 14 residues. V dropped 2 bases and J dropped 5; count of bases not matched to a gene: 6. The germline CDR1 and CDR2 sequences are DFQATT and SNEGSKA (reference sequence). This CDR3 reads CSARNRGLRETQYF. In DNA form, the CDR3 reads TGCAGTGCTAGAAACAGGGGGCTAAGGGAGACCCAGTACTTC.

This clonotype was observed a few times. The rearrangement joins TRBV6-5 to TRBJ2-2; D is ambiguous. The germline V gene has CDR1 MNHEY and CDR2 SVGAGI. The V gene lost 2 bases and the J gene lost 4 bases, with 5 bases spanning the gap. The CDR3 spans 13 residues. Here the CDR3 DNA reads TGTGCCAGCAGTTACGGGTCCACCGGGGAGCTGTTTTTT. It specifies CASSYGSTGELFF.

This clonotype turned up a few times. This sequence joins TRBV10-2 and TRBJ1-2; 8 bases are a match to TRBD1. The junction had 0 bases not matched to a gene; V was cut back by 7 bases and J by 2 bases. CDR1 WSHSY and CDR2 SAAADI come from the germline V gene. The CDR3 has 12 amino acids. CDR3 DNA: TGCGCCAGCACAGGGGGCAACTATGGCTACACCTTC. This translates into CASTGGNYGYTF.

This clonotype has only a few counts. This rearrangement joins TRBV27 to TRBJ2-3; TRBD1 is a possible D gene (6 bases). This CDR3 has 14 residues. The V and J ends lost 4 bases and 6 bases respectively, with 14 bases between them. Germline V CDR1 and CDR2: MNHEY, SMNVEV (reference sequence). CDR3 coding DNA: TGTGCCAGCAGTTACCTCAGACAGGTGGATACGCAGTATTTT. Translation gives CASSYLRQVDTQYF.

The chain has TRBV29-1 and TRBJ1-6, with 10 bases matching TRBD1. CDR1 is SQVTM, CDR2 ANQGSEA, per germline. The CDR3 is made up of 13 amino acids. The V and J ends lost 4 bases and 8 bases, in that order; junction bases with no gene match: 2. The CDR3 DNA follows: TGCAGCGTTGCCGGGACAGGGGATTCACCCCTCCACTTT. The encoded protein is CSVAGTGDSPLHF.

The genes are TRBV7-2 and TRBJ1-5; the match to TRBD1 covers 8 bases. CDR3 length: 15 residues. The trim removed 8 bases at V and 5 bases at J, leaving 11 bases unmatched. Germline V gene data show CDR1 as SGHTA and CDR2 as FQGNSA. The DNA for the CDR3 is TGTGCCAGCGCTCATCGGACAGGGAGGGATCAGCCCCAGCATTTT. Translated, it gives CASAHRTGRDQPQHF.

This chain connects TRBV24-1 to TRBJ2-7; D is uncertain. The germline V gene encodes CDR1 KGHDR and CDR2 SFDVKD. V lost 4 bases to trimming and J lost 3 bases, with 9 bases between them. This CDR3 has 13 amino acids. In DNA form, the CDR3 reads TGTGCCACCAGTGACTCGACTCACTACGAGCAGTACTTC. This sequence encodes CATSDSTHYEQYF.

This clonotype occurred a few times. This rearrangement joins TRBV4-2 to TRBJ2-7; no definite D call. CDR3 size: 14 residues. The germline V gene has CDR1 LGHNA and CDR2 YNFKEQ. V was trimmed by 1 base and J by 1 base, leaving 8 bases between them. The CDR3 reads CASSQAVHSYEQYF. Here the CDR3 DNA reads TGTGCCAGCAGCCAAGCTGTACATTCCTACGAGCAGTACTTC.

In this sample, this clonotype turned up a few times. The V and J genes are TRBV7-8 and TRBJ2-1; no clear D. V was trimmed by 2 bases and J by 6 bases, leaving 11 bases between them. The V gene's germline CDR1 is SGHVS and CDR2 FQNEAQ. CDR3 length: 14 amino acids. The CDR3, as DNA: TGTGCCAGCAGCTTAAACTTCTACCGCAATGAGCAGTTCTTC. This encodes CASSLNFYRNEQFF.

Only a few counts were recorded for this clonotype. The gene calls are TRBV20-1 and TRBJ2-7; the match to TRBD1 covers 8 bases. The J segment lost 7 bases and the V segment lost 4 bases, leaving 6 bases of the junction unmatched. CDR1 DFQATT and CDR2 SNEGSKA come from the germline V gene (reference sequence). This CDR3 is built from 12 residues. DNA for the CDR3: TGCAGTGCTAAAAGAACAGGGGGAGAGCAGTACTTC. Amino acid sequence: CSAKRTGGEQYF.

In its sample, this clonotype was seen many times. The chain recombines TRBV12-5 with TRBJ2-1; 8 bases agree with TRBD1. The CDR3 has 15 amino acids. V was pared by 5 bases and J by 4 bases, with 7 bases of the junction left unmatched. Looked up from germline, CDR1 is LGHNT and CDR2 is FRNRAP. Here the CDR3 reads CASGVGDRGYNEQFF. For the CDR3, the DNA is TGTGCTAGTGGTGTAGGAGACAGGGGATACAATGAGCAGTTCTTC.